The source of this T cell receptor beta chain is a study of blood T cell repertoires in COVID-19. Study information: The United States, Italy and Spain provided the acute and convalescent COVID-19 samples. The cDNA or gDNA used as material had been derived from T cells, B-cell-depleted T cells, or PBMCs.

Per the original methods: Amplification of reference gene primers was used by the study to estimate nucleated cell counts. Measured with immunoSEQ multiplex PCR; TCRdb has only the in-frame clones, and not every one. From that table come the V and J calls and clone size; the DNA was used to work out D and trimming. The repertoire consists of about 150,000 clones, with approximately 90% occurring once and the leading ten covering less than 10%. In its sample, this clone was seen a few times. The sequenced material came from peripheral blood. The origin of this receptor is a woman between 50 and 59 years old with active or convalescent COVID-19.

CDR3 residues: CASSPGSYNEQFF. The CDR3 nucleotides read TGTGCCAGCAGTCCCGGGTCTTACAATGAGCAGTTCTTC. V usage is TRBV6-6 and J usage is TRBJ2-1, with no clear D. The CDR3 has 13 residues. Germline V CDR1 and CDR2: MNHNY, SVGAGI (reference sequence). V dropped 5 bases and J dropped 4 bases, with 9 bases sitting between them.